The TCR beta chain under discussion was sequenced for a study of shared clonotypes between healthy human individuals. Regarding the study as a whole: Since donors were few, the genetic and exposure-history diversity represented was limited. Sequencing depth was expected to influence donor clonotype sharing.

There are 11 residues in the CDR3. CDR1 and CDR2 from the germline V gene are SGHRS and YFSETQ. Trimming took 2 bases from V and 7 from J, leaving 7 bases between them. Using immunoSEQ multiplex PCR, the repertoire was profiled, and TCRdb retains in-frame clones only, with some absent. Of 500,000 or so clones in the sample, roughly 95% were seen once. With regard to this clone: What it binds is not known.

This TCR came from a woman aged 30 to 39 in good health. This chain joins TRBV5-1 and TRBJ2-7; no clear D. The source material was naive CD4+ T cells sorted from blood. Subset of the sample: CD45RA+ positively selected. The CDR3 reads CASSFDEEQYF. Here the CDR3 DNA reads TGCGCCAGCAGCTTCGACGAGGAGCAGTACTTC.